This entry concerns a single T cell receptor (beta chain). Its target is unknown. These data come from a study of OX40 agonist ivuxolimab in advanced cancers. Study-wide background: Males comprised 70% to 85% of the group, whose mean age was roughly 64 years (range 23 to 79). Among those treated, three patients had partial responses, one with hepatocellular carcinoma and two with cutaneous melanoma.

CDR1 is SEHNR and CDR2 is FQNEAQ in the germline V gene (reference sequence). This CDR3 is 13 amino acids long. The V and J ends lost 11 bases and 6 bases, in that order; junction bases with no gene match: 8. Findings and limits, study-wide: The average count of expanded clones was higher among CD8+ T cells than among CD4+.

Sequencing was performed with immunoSEQ multiplex PCR; in TCRdb, only in-frame clones are kept and a portion is missing. The sample includes almost 85,000 clones, about 91% of them seen just once. The rearrangement joins TRBV7-9 to TRBJ1-1; TRBD1 agrees at 11 bases. This clonotype was sampled from an adult with an advanced solid tumor such as melanoma, head and neck, liver or kidney cancer. Here the sequenced sample was CD4+ or CD8+ T cells sorted from blood, taken in a trial of the OX40 agonist ivuxolimab. This CDR3 reads CAGGPGQGAEAFF. The CDR3 region has the DNA TGTGCCGGAGGACCGGGACAGGGGGCTGAAGCTTTCTTT.